This T cell receptor (beta chain) is drawn from a study of T-cell memory formation after mild COVID-19 (dated by TCRdb to 2020 to 2023). Study-level background: TCR sequence clusters from the two donors were found to be largely donor specific. In a couple of donors, T-cell clones that expanded and contracted after mild COVID-19 were tracked by sequencing TCRalpha and TCRbeta repertoires over time. Two young, previously healthy adult volunteers made up the cohort, one male and one female.

A word on this clonotype: Its antigen remains unidentified. No much larger clone is present one base from it, and per-base qualities are unavailable.

Ficoll-Paque density gradient centrifugation was used to isolate PBMCs. CDR3 length: 16 amino acids, cysteine to phenylalanine. The CDR3 DNA has 48 bases and is translated from base 1. CDR1 KGHDR and CDR2 SFDVKD are derived from the germline V gene. Trimming takes 1 base off V and 7 bases off J; junction bases not matched to a gene: 5. On the study overall, not on this receptor specifically: Clones that contracted from day 15 to 85 showed balanced CD4/CD8 phenotypes, whereas a second wave of clones that expanded from day 15 to 37 leaned towards CD4+. Some responding clones were detected in pre-infection memory, which suggested that pre-existing cross-reactive memory T cells had joined the SARS-CoV-2 response. Contracting CD4+ clones appeared mostly in the CM and EM memory subsets, whereas CD8+ clones were enriched in EMRA. SARS-CoV-2 specificity of the second-wave clones peaking on day 37 was not confirmed. The study covered only a couple of mild cases, and larger cohorts including severe cases with pre-infection samples were considered necessary.

These reads were obtained on an Illumina NovaSeq 6000. TCRalpha and TCRbeta cDNA libraries were built by 5'RACE with constant-segment primers, adding sample barcodes and unique molecular identifiers. Trizol reagent was used to extract RNA from every sample. The libraries were amplified in two PCR steps, and the second step added a second sample barcode and Illumina TruSeq adapters. Sequencing of the libraries was done on an Illumina NovaSeq, producing 2 x 150 bp paired-end reads. As for how the authors treated the data: The reads were demultiplexed and collapsed into UMI-guided consensus sequences using migec v1.2.7. Using mixcr v2.1.11, UMI consensuses were aligned to TRA and TRB V and J templates and then assembled into clonotypes. A clonotype was counted as expanded or contracted only when both edgeR and NoisET called the clonotype significant, with the noise models trained on biological replicates. For edgeR calls, a false discovery rate-adjusted p below 0.01 and a log2 fold-change threshold of 1 were applied. As an exploratory analysis of dynamics, max-normalized trajectories of the 1000 most abundant clonotypes were examined with PCA combined with hierarchical clustering. Separately sequenced CD4+ and CD8+ repertoires were used to assign the CD4 or CD8 phenotype of responding clones. In-frame beta chains were kept once TCRdb had trimmed the public reads at Q25 with fastp and called clones with MiXCR. Each entry is one CDR3 protein sequence, shown with its most common DNA and genes. The V and J calls and clone size come from TCRdb's table, not from the authors' own analysis. The sample profile shows hundreds of thousands of distinct CDR3 sequences; about 13% of them were found once. Approximately 21% of the sample rests with the top ten.

The sequencing input was PBMCs or a T cell subset sorted from them (not recorded which). The chain employs TRBV24-1 and TRBJ2-2, and TRBD1 aligns with 10 junction nucleotides. This receptor was identified in a young man who had mild COVID-19 (a few samples of this study predate the infection). The sample titles of this study are shuffled in the database, so cell type and time point are left out; the donor was told from shared clones. The CDR3 reads as follows: CATSDFQTGGLGELFF. The nucleotide sequence reads as follows: TGTGCCACCAGTGATTTCCAGACAGGGGGCCTCGGGGAGCTGTTTTTT.